In its sample, the clone carrying this T cell receptor (beta chain) was seen many times. This sample was taken from a study of regulatory T cells in long-lasting Graves disease. CDR3 size: 12 residues. CDR1 is LGHDT, CDR2 YNNKEL, per germline (reference sequence). Trimming stripped 8 bases from V and 4 bases from J, with 11 bases between. To make TCR beta libraries, researchers used iRepertoire HTBI primers and Arm-PCR of CDR3 regions. MiXCR was run by TCRdb on the multiplex PCR reads, yielding one entry per CDR3 protein. Of hundreds of thousands of distinct CDR3 sequences listed, 15% to 20% are singletons. This sample's time point: newly diagnosed GD, antithyroid drugs for less than 3 months. Making the TCR library involved RNA that had been extracted from PBMCs. The sample was also reused in another study, on T cells in Graves' hyperthyroidism and ophthalmopathy. As that study records: Most clonotypes expanded in the thyroid (above 0.001) were also present in blood.

The specimen was peripheral blood mononuclear cells (PBMCs), collected at new diagnosis, from a patient treated with antithyroid drugs. The gene calls are TRBV3-1 and TRBJ1-1; D perhaps matches TRBD1 (6 bases). This TCR derives from a woman aged 30 to 39 with Graves disease. In DNA form, the CDR3 reads TGTGCCAGCTCTGGGGGCGTCACTGAAGCTTTCTTT. This codes for CASSGGVTEAFF. Together with reference TRBV3-1 and TRBJ1-1, the CDR3 gives the full variable domain: DTAVSQTPKYLVTQMGNDKSIKCEQNLGHDTMYWYKQDSKKFLKIMFSYNNKELIINETVPNRFSPKSPDKAHLNLHINSLELGDSAVYFCASSGGVTEAFFGQGTRLTVV.